The rows below give T cell receptor beta chains drawn from one sample of a study of cytomegalovirus exposure and HLA in healthy donors. Clones were sequenced by immunoSEQ multiplex PCR, and TCRdb holds only the in-frame ones, with some missing. The sample has 100,000 to 150,000 clones, just under 75% seen once; the top ten hold more than 6%. Sequencing input: PBMCs. All receptors come from a man in his forties in good health and CMV-seropositive. Both conserved end residues are part of each CDR3. The D gene is left open where the match is weak. Expanded clones get a size class; other rows say once, few or many, or leave the size out.

D gene: TRBD2; clone size: .; V gene: TRBV4-3; J gene: TRBJ2-7; CDR3 protein: CASSQGVLAGEQYF; CDR3 DNA: TGCGCCAGCAGCCAGGGGGTACTAGCGGGAGAGCAGTACTTC
D gene: .; clone size: .; V gene: TRBV5-1; J gene: TRBJ2-2; CDR3 protein: CASKGLQNTGELFF; CDR3 DNA: TGCGCCAGCAAGGGACTCCAGAACACCGGGGAGCTGTTTTTT
D gene: .; clone size: .; V gene: TRBV7-8; J gene: TRBJ1-2; CDR3 protein: CASSLERGGRMRIYGYTF; CDR3 DNA: TGTGCCAGCAGCTTAGAAAGGGGGGGGCGGATGAGGATTTATGGCTACACCTTC
D gene: .; clone size: .; V gene: TRBV5-4; J gene: TRBJ1-5; CDR3 protein: CASSSGSPRSNQPQHF; CDR3 DNA: TGTGCCAGCAGCTCCGGGTCCCCTAGGAGCAATCAGCCCCAGCATTTT
D gene: TRBD2; clone size: .; V gene: TRBV27; J gene: TRBJ2-7; CDR3 protein: CASSLAGGTYEQYF; CDR3 DNA: TGTGCCAGCAGTTTAGCGGGAGGGACCTACGAGCAGTACTTC
D gene: .; clone size: .; V gene: TRBV5-4; J gene: TRBJ1-3; CDR3 protein: CASSRDKGSGNTIYF; CDR3 DNA: TGTGCCAGCAGCAGGGACAAGGGGTCTGGAAACACCATATATTTT
D gene: TRBD1; clone size: .; V gene: TRBV19; J gene: TRBJ1-6; CDR3 protein: CASRARDRSNSPLHF; CDR3 DNA: TGTGCCAGTCGAGCCCGGGACAGGTCAAATTCACCCCTCCACTTT
D gene: .; clone size: .; V gene: TRBV6-5; J gene: TRBJ1-5; CDR3 protein: CASRPRGKGNQPQHF; CDR3 DNA: TGTGCCAGCAGACCTCGGGGAAAGGGCAATCAGCCCCAGCATTTT
D gene: TRBD2; clone size: .; V gene: TRBV7-6; J gene: TRBJ2-7; CDR3 protein: CASSLDAGLDLSYEQYF; CDR3 DNA: TGTGCCAGCAGCTTAGACGCGGGACTAGATCTTTCTTACGAGCAGTACTTC
D gene: .; clone size: once; V gene: TRBV27; J gene: TRBJ2-1; CDR3 protein: CASSLLGRRHNEQFF; CDR3 DNA: TGTGCCAGCAGTTTACTGGGCCGTAGGCACAATGAGCAGTTCTTC
D gene: TRBD2; clone size: few; V gene: TRBV6-1; J gene: TRBJ2-5; CDR3 protein: CASRERGRQETQYF; CDR3 DNA: TGTGCCAGCAGGGAGCGGGGCCGCCAAGAGACCCAGTACTTC
D gene: .; clone size: few; V gene: TRBV28; J gene: TRBJ2-1; CDR3 protein: CASSFFRSYNEQFF; CDR3 DNA: TGTGCCAGCAGTTTTTTCCGGTCCTACAATGAGCAGTTCTTC
D gene: .; clone size: .; V gene: TRBV19; J gene: TRBJ2-6; CDR3 protein: CASTPADSGANVLTF; CDR3 DNA: TGTGCCAGTACCCCGGCGGACTCTGGGGCCAACGTCCTGACTTTC
D gene: .; clone size: .; V gene: TRBV12-5; J gene: TRBJ2-1; CDR3 protein: CASGLEATSYNEQFF; CDR3 DNA: TGTGCTAGTGGTTTGGAGGCGACAAGCTACAATGAGCAGTTCTTC
D gene: TRBD1; clone size: .; V gene: TRBV5-8; J gene: TRBJ2-5; CDR3 protein: CASSRREQGAKQETQYF; CDR3 DNA: TGTGCCAGCAGCCGTCGAGAACAGGGGGCGAAGCAAGAGACCCAGTACTTC
D gene: .; clone size: .; V gene: TRBV5-6; J gene: TRBJ1-2; CDR3 protein: CASSLAGGNAYGYTF; CDR3 DNA: TGTGCCAGCAGCTTGGCCGGGGGGAACGCCTATGGCTACACCTTC
D gene: TRBD1; clone size: .; V gene: TRBV5-6; J gene: TRBJ2-3; CDR3 protein: CASSLENLRGRWGTDTQYF; CDR3 DNA: TGTGCCAGCAGCTTGGAAAATCTCAGGGGGCGATGGGGCACAGATACGCAGTATTTT
D gene: .; clone size: .; V gene: TRBV30; J gene: TRBJ1-5; CDR3 protein: CAWSTTGISNQPQHF; CDR3 DNA: TGTGCCTGGAGTACTACAGGGATTAGCAATCAGCCCCAGCATTTT
D gene: .; clone size: .; V gene: TRBV6-5; J gene: TRBJ1-1; CDR3 protein: CASSYSWGDTEAFF; CDR3 DNA: TGTGCCAGCAGTTACTCATGGGGGGACACTGAAGCTTTCTTT
D gene: TRBD1; clone size: few; V gene: TRBV2; J gene: TRBJ2-5; CDR3 protein: CASRGTAQETQYF; CDR3 DNA: TGTGCCAGCAGAGGGACAGCCCAAGAGACCCAGTACTTC
D gene: .; clone size: few; V gene: TRBV6-4; J gene: TRBJ2-5; CDR3 protein: CATAGRAGETQYF; CDR3 DNA: TGTGCCACCGCGGGACGGGCGGGGGAGACCCAGTACTTC
D gene: TRBD1; clone size: .; V gene: TRBV28; J gene: TRBJ1-5; CDR3 protein: CASSAGWTGRVYSNQPQHF; CDR3 DNA: TGTGCCAGCAGTGCCGGCTGGACAGGGAGGGTATATAGCAATCAGCCCCAGCATTTT
D gene: .; clone size: .; V gene: TRBV2; J gene: TRBJ1-2; CDR3 protein: CASSEEGEGYGYTF; CDR3 DNA: TGTGCCAGCAGTGAAGAGGGGGAGGGGTATGGCTACACCTTC
D gene: .; clone size: .; V gene: TRBV6-5; J gene: TRBJ1-5; CDR3 protein: CASSFSGGGGDQPQHF; CDR3 DNA: TGTGCCAGCAGTTTTTCCGGGGGGGGCGGTGATCAGCCCCAGCATTTT
D gene: .; clone size: once; V gene: TRBV25-1; J gene: TRBJ2-2; CDR3 protein: CASSGPTGELFF; CDR3 DNA: TGTGCCAGCAGTGGGCCTACCGGGGAGCTGTTTTTT
D gene: .; clone size: .; V gene: TRBV14; J gene: TRBJ1-1; CDR3 protein: CASSPRWGVTEAFF; CDR3 DNA: TGTGCCAGCAGCCCAAGGTGGGGGGTCACTGAAGCTTTCTTT
D gene: .; clone size: .; V gene: TRBV15; J gene: TRBJ2-7; CDR3 protein: CATSRLGGYYEQYF; CDR3 DNA: TGTGCCACCAGCAGGCTAGGAGGATATTACGAGCAGTACTTC
D gene: TRBD2; clone size: .; V gene: TRBV27; J gene: TRBJ2-7; CDR3 protein: CASSLYLAGPAYEQYF; CDR3 DNA: TGTGCCAGCAGTTTATACCTAGCGGGGCCAGCCTACGAGCAGTACTTC
D gene: .; clone size: few; V gene: TRBV27; J gene: TRBJ2-2; CDR3 protein: CASSLRARVGELFF; CDR3 DNA: TGTGCCAGCAGTTTACGGGCCAGGGTCGGGGAGCTGTTTTTT
D gene: .; clone size: .; V gene: TRBV7-2; J gene: TRBJ1-5; CDR3 protein: CASSLVSVTSNQPQHF; CDR3 DNA: TGTGCCAGCAGCTTAGTGTCAGTAACTAGCAATCAGCCCCAGCATTTT
D gene: .; clone size: .; V gene: TRBV5-4; J gene: TRBJ1-2; CDR3 protein: CASSLEAGRNYGYTF; CDR3 DNA: TGTGCCAGCAGCTTGGAAGCGGGGAGGAACTATGGCTACACCTTC
D gene: TRBD2; clone size: few; V gene: TRBV19; J gene: TRBJ2-7; CDR3 protein: CASSVWTSGSYEQYF; CDR3 DNA: TGTGCCAGTAGTGTATGGACTAGCGGGAGCTACGAGCAGTACTTC
D gene: .; clone size: .; V gene: TRBV7-9; J gene: TRBJ1-1; CDR3 protein: CASSSGGGVGIGTEAFF; CDR3 DNA: TGTGCCAGCAGCTCGGGGGGGGGTGTGGGGATAGGGACTGAAGCTTTCTTT
D gene: TRBD1; clone size: .; V gene: TRBV11-2; J gene: TRBJ2-5; CDR3 protein: CASSLGRQGQETQYF; CDR3 DNA: TGTGCCAGCAGCTTAGGACGACAGGGGCAAGAGACCCAGTACTTC
D gene: .; clone size: .; V gene: TRBV5-1; J gene: TRBJ1-2; CDR3 protein: CASSWDNPYNYGYTF; CDR3 DNA: TGCGCCAGCAGCTGGGACAACCCGTACAACTATGGCTACACCTTC
D gene: .; clone size: .; V gene: TRBV5-1; J gene: TRBJ2-3; CDR3 protein: CASSSQGTDTQYF; CDR3 DNA: TGCGCCAGCAGCTCCCAGGGCACAGATACGCAGTATTTT
D gene: .; clone size: .; V gene: TRBV5-6; J gene: TRBJ1-5; CDR3 protein: CASSLSLGHSNQPQHF; CDR3 DNA: TGTGCCAGCAGCCTCTCATTGGGGCACAGCAATCAGCCCCAGCATTTT
D gene: .; clone size: .; V gene: TRBV28; J gene: TRBJ1-1; CDR3 protein: CASSLYGAVTEAFF; CDR3 DNA: TGTGCCAGCAGTTTATATGGGGCGGTCACTGAAGCTTTCTTT
D gene: .; clone size: .; V gene: TRBV5-5; J gene: TRBJ1-4; CDR3 protein: CASSFEEGELFF; CDR3 DNA: TGTGCCAGCAGCTTCGAGGAGGGAGAACTGTTTTTT
D gene: TRBD1; clone size: .; V gene: TRBV28; J gene: TRBJ1-2; CDR3 protein: CASSLLRDRGIGYGYTF; CDR3 DNA: TGTGCCAGCAGTTTACTCCGGGACAGGGGTATCGGCTATGGCTACACCTTC
D gene: .; clone size: .; V gene: TRBV5-4; J gene: TRBJ1-1; CDR3 protein: CASKQDWDMNTEAFF; CDR3 DNA: TGTGCCAGCAAACAGGACTGGGACATGAACACTGAAGCTTTCTTT
D gene: .; clone size: .; V gene: TRBV5-6; J gene: TRBJ1-1; CDR3 protein: CASSLTTGSTEAFF; CDR3 DNA: TGTGCCAGCAGCTTAACCACCGGGAGCACTGAAGCTTTCTTT
D gene: .; clone size: few; V gene: TRBV6-4; J gene: TRBJ1-5; CDR3 protein: CASTSGWKNQPQHF; CDR3 DNA: TGTGCCAGCACCTCAGGATGGAAAAATCAGCCCCAGCATTTT
D gene: TRBD1; clone size: .; V gene: TRBV27; J gene: TRBJ2-3; CDR3 protein: CASSRGGQGFTDTQYF; CDR3 DNA: TGTGCCAGCAGCCGAGGGGGACAGGGATTCACAGATACGCAGTATTTT
D gene: .; clone size: once; V gene: TRBV15; J gene: TRBJ1-1; CDR3 protein: CATSRDHMGSEAFF; CDR3 DNA: TGTGCCACCAGCAGAGATCATATGGGGAGTGAAGCTTTCTTT
D gene: TRBD1; clone size: .; V gene: TRBV6-5; J gene: TRBJ1-2; CDR3 protein: CATYPRTGKGYTF; CDR3 DNA: TGTGCCACCTACCCTCGGACAGGGAAAGGCTACACCTTC
D gene: .; clone size: few; V gene: TRBV6-1; J gene: TRBJ2-6; CDR3 protein: CASSEQVSGANVLTF; CDR3 DNA: TGTGCCAGCAGTGAACAGGTCTCTGGGGCCAACGTCCTGACTTTC
D gene: TRBD2; clone size: .; V gene: TRBV30; J gene: TRBJ2-3; CDR3 protein: CAWSVTSGEADTQYF; CDR3 DNA: TGTGCCTGGAGCGTCACTAGCGGCGAGGCAGATACGCAGTATTTT